Listed here are 27 T cell receptor beta chains from one sample, sequenced in a study of blood T cell repertoires in COVID-19. Sequenced by immunoSEQ multiplex PCR; TCRdb stores in-frame clones only, minus some. The sample yields around 120,000 clones, about four fifths seen once. Sequenced material: peripheral blood. The receptor source for this set is a man aged 40-49 years with active or convalescent COVID-19.

This clone was seen a handful of times. The chain recombines TRBV12-5 with TRBJ1-5; 9 bases line up with TRBD1. V lost 2 bases to trimming and J lost 3 bases; unmatched junction nucleotides: 8. The CDR3 extends over 17 amino acids. Germline V gene data show CDR1 as LGHNT and CDR2 as FRNRAP. The CDR3 bases are TGTGCTAGTGGTTTGTACCGGACAGGGGTTGACAATCAGCCCCAGCATTTT. This gives the protein CASGLYRTGVDNQPQHF.

As for this clone: Within the sample, other DNA sequences also encode this same CDR3. This chain joins TRBV7-9 and TRBJ1-5; possible D gene TRBD1, 6 bases. Germline assignment: CDR1 SEHNR and CDR2 FQNEAQ (reference sequence). The V end was cut by 4 bases, the J end by 4 bases, with 8 bases between. The CDR3 length is 13 residues. The CDR3 sequence is CASSSQGNQPQHF. As DNA, the CDR3 is TGTGCCAGCAGCTCTCAGGGGAATCAGCCCCAGCATTTT.

This chain links TRBV19 with TRBJ1-2, with a possible D match to TRBD1 (5 bases). CDR1 and CDR2 from the germline V gene are LNHDA and SQIVND (reference sequence). The CDR3 consists of 13 residues. Trimming left V 11 bases short and J 2 bases short, with 15 bases between. The CDR3: CALQVTVNYGYTF. As DNA, the CDR3 is TGTGCCCTCCAAGTGACAGTCAACTATGGCTACACCTTC.

The chain employs TRBV6-6 and TRBJ1-5; 10 bases map to TRBD1. J gave up 4 bases and V 2 bases, and 5 bases lay outside the gene matches. Germline V gene sequence: CDR1 MNHNY, CDR2 SVGAGI (reference sequence). This CDR3 region has 16 residues. The CDR3: CASSYPGQGHNQPQHF. The CDR3 DNA sequence: TGTGCCAGCAGTTACCCGGGACAGGGGCATAATCAGCCCCAGCATTTT.

The rearrangement joins TRBV19 to TRBJ2-2, with D possibly TRBD2 on 5 matching bases. The CDR3 covers 15 residues. V lost 5 bases and J lost 2, with 12 bases in between. Per germline, CDR1 LNHDA and CDR2 SQIVND (reference sequence). CDR3 sequence reads: CASSLLAGNTGELFF. Here the CDR3 DNA reads TGTGCCAGTAGTTTGCTAGCAGGAAACACCGGGGAGCTGTTTTTT.

The CDR3 DNA reads TGTGCCAGCAGCTTTAGCGGGGGGGCCATAAAAGATACGCAGTATTTT. Protein: CASSFSGGAIKDTQYF. V gene TRBV7-3 combines with J gene TRBJ2-3, with TRBD2 matching over 11 bases. V lost 3 bases, J lost 5 bases, and 7 bases stayed unmatched. The length of the CDR3 is 16 residues. Germline V gene sequence: CDR1 SGHTA, CDR2 FQGTGA.

The chain carries TRBV27 and TRBJ1-1, with a possible D match to TRBD1 (5 bases). This CDR3 has 14 amino acids. V lost 4 bases to trimming and J lost 1 base, with 10 bases between them. From germline, CDR1 is MNHEY and CDR2 SMNVEV (reference sequence). CDR3 DNA: TGTGCCAGCAGTTGGGGGGGAAAGAACACTGAAGCTTTCTTT. The encoded protein is CASSWGGKNTEAFF.

This clone appeared once. One end of the junction does not line up with germline, which may come from a read error. This chain joins TRBV7-7 and TRBJ2-2; 11 bases fit TRBD2. From germline, CDR1 is SSHAT and CDR2 FNYEAQ (reference sequence). The CDR3 is 14 residues long. This chain's CDR3 is CASSLAGGTGELFF. DNA of the CDR3: TGTGCTAGCAGCCTAGCGGGGGGCACCGGGGAGCTGTTTTTT.

The chain links TRBV5-1 to TRBJ1-6; a weak D match, TRBD1 (6 bases). This CDR3 comprises 15 residues. Trimming pared 6 bases from V and 0 bases from J, leaving 10 bases between. Germline CDR1 is SGHRS and CDR2 is YFSETQ. The CDR3 region is CASNTGSSYNSPLHF. The CDR3 DNA is TGCGCCAGCAATACAGGGAGCTCCTATAATTCACCCCTCCACTTT. Full variable domain (rest looked up from reference TRBV5-1 and TRBJ1-6): KAGVTQTPRYLIKTRGQQVTLSCSPISGHRSVSWYQQTPGQGLQFLFEYFSETQRNKGNFPGRFSGRQFSNSRSEMNVSTLELGDSALYLCASNTGSSYNSPLHFGNGTRLTVT.

The chain links TRBV27 to TRBJ1-2, with 11 bases lining up with TRBD1. Germline V CDR1 and CDR2: MNHEY, SMNVEV (reference sequence). This CDR3 region has 15 residues. Losses at the gene ends were 7 bases for V and 4 bases for J; bases not matched to a gene: 8. The CDR3 nucleotides are TGTGCCAGCAAAAGGACAGGGGGCCGGGGCTATGGCTACACCTTC. Amino acids: CASKRTGGRGYGYTF.

The chain joins TRBV10-1 to TRBJ1-2; 8 nucleotides agree with TRBD1. CDR3 length: 16 amino acids. J gave up 7 bases and V 6 bases, and 16 bases lay outside the gene matches. Per germline, CDR1 WNHNN and CDR2 SYGVQD (reference sequence). The chain's CDR3 is CASRPHPGTGFLGYTF. DNA of the CDR3: TGCGCCAGCAGACCTCACCCTGGGACAGGTTTTCTTGGCTACACCTTC.

This clone was counted a few times. The V and J genes are TRBV5-4 and TRBJ2-7; 8 positions agree with TRBD2. This CDR3 contains 13 residues. Germline V CDR1 and CDR2: SGHNT, YYREEE (reference sequence). Losses at the gene ends were 4 bases for V and 7 bases for J; bases not matched to a gene: 7. The CDR3 here is CASSLPGGREQYF. DNA for the CDR3: TGTGCCAGCAGCCTTCCGGGAGGGAGGGAGCAGTACTTC.

This clone was picked up one time. V is TRBV5-4 and J is TRBJ1-2; TRBD1 agrees at 7 bases. Germline CDR1 SGHNT, CDR2 YYREEE (reference sequence). V lost 2 bases to trimming and J lost 4 bases; unmatched junction nucleotides: 5. The CDR3 is 14 amino acids. The CDR3 coding sequence is TGTGCCAGCAGCTTACCGACAGGGTTCTATGGCTACACCTTC. It is translated as CASSLPTGFYGYTF.

The genes are TRBV7-7 and TRBJ2-5; 12 bases are shared with TRBD2. The germline V gene encodes CDR1 SSHAT and CDR2 FNYEAQ (reference sequence). The CDR3 extends over 15 amino acids. V was pared by 6 bases and J by 7 bases, with 9 bases of the junction left unmatched. The CDR3 coding sequence is TGTGCCAGCAGTAGCGGACTAGCGGGATGGGGGACCCAGTACTTC. This translates into CASSSGLAGWGTQYF.

The genes are TRBV24-1 and TRBJ1-5; the D gene is possibly TRBD1 (5 bases). Germline assignment: CDR1 KGHDR and CDR2 SFDVKD. The CDR3 totals 13 residues. With 5 bases removed from V and 4 bases from J, the gap between germline ends came to 8 bases. This CDR3 reads CATSAQGNQPQHF. CDR3 DNA sequence: TGTGCCACCAGTGCCCAGGGAAATCAGCCCCAGCATTTT.

This clone was found a few times. V and J are TRBV5-5 and TRBJ1-4; 9 bases line up with TRBD1. Germline lookup yields CDR1 SGHKS and CDR2 YYEKEE (reference sequence). The ends lost 4 bases at V and 3 bases at J; junction bases unmatched: 7. The CDR3 is 16 amino acids. For the CDR3, the DNA is TGTGCCAGCAGCGTCGGGACAGGGCAGGCTAATGAAAAACTGTTTTTT. It translates to CASSVGTGQANEKLFF.

The chain uses TRBV29-1 and TRBJ2-2; D is possibly TRBD1 (5 bases). CDR3 length equals 15 residues. Trimming left V 6 bases short and J 3 bases short, with 17 bases between. Germline assignment: CDR1 SQVTM and CDR2 ANQGSEA. For the CDR3, the DNA is TGCAGCGTCTTTTCTACAGGTATCGACACCGGGGAGCTGTTTTTT. This sequence encodes CSVFSTGIDTGELFF.

There are a few counts of this clone. The chain couples TRBV27 to TRBJ1-6; 8 positions agree with TRBD1. Germline lookup yields CDR1 MNHEY and CDR2 SMNVEV (reference sequence). After removal of 9 bases from V and 11 bases from J, the junction contained 6 bases not matched to a gene. The CDR3 extends over 12 amino acids. CDR3 DNA sequence: TGTGCCAGTTGGACAGGGAAGACACCCCTCCACTTT. Its translation is CASWTGKTPLHF.

This clone appeared a single time. V is TRBV7-2 and J is TRBJ2-1; D perhaps matches TRBD2 (7 bases). V lost 6 bases and J lost 8, with 17 bases in between. Germline loops: CDR1 SGHTA, CDR2 FQGNSA. The CDR3 length is 14 residues. CDR3 sequence reads: CASRWGGAGDEQFF. CDR3 DNA: TGTGCCAGCAGGTGGGGGGGCGCGGGCGATGAGCAGTTCTTC.

The chain recombines TRBV19 with TRBJ2-2; TRBD2 matches 9 bases. The CDR3 has 16 residues. Per germline, CDR1 LNHDA and CDR2 SQIVND (reference sequence). Germline trimming cut 3 bases from V and 1 base from J; bases unmatched to any gene: 3. The CDR3 nucleotides read TGTGCCAGTAGTATCCCGCGGGGGGGGAACACCGGGGAGCTGTTTTTT. Encoded protein: CASSIPRGGNTGELFF.

DNA for the CDR3: TGTGCCAGCAGCCCGAGAGAGGGGGGGAAGGGTGAAAAACTGTTTTTT. Residues: CASSPREGGKGEKLFF. V usage is TRBV11-2 and J usage is TRBJ1-4; a weak D match, TRBD1 (6 bases). Germline CDR1 SGHAT, CDR2 FQNNGV. The V end was cut by 5 bases, the J end by 7 bases, with 20 bases between. The CDR3 covers 16 residues.

The chain has TRBV19 and TRBJ2-2; 10 bases map to TRBD1. Per germline, CDR1 LNHDA and CDR2 SQIVND (reference sequence). The CDR3 length is 18 residues. V shed 3 bases, J shed 1 base, and the junction held 8 bases outside the gene matches. CDR3 in amino acids: CASSIQTGGAGNTGELFF. CDR3 DNA sequence: TGTGCCAGTAGTATCCAGACAGGGGGCGCAGGGAACACCGGGGAGCTGTTTTTT.

Comments on this clone: Additional DNA sequences in this sample encode the identical CDR3. The J gene is TRBJ2-5, the V gene TRBV5-1; 7 bases are shared with TRBD2. CDR1 and CDR2 from the germline V gene are SGHRS and YFSETQ. Unmatched junction bases numbered 4, after V lost 4 bases and J lost 1 base. This CDR3 has 14 residues. The CDR3, as DNA: TGCGCCAGCAGCAAGCTAGCGGTCCAAGAGACCCAGTACTTC. Its protein product is CASSKLAVQETQYF.

The chain carries TRBV5-4 and TRBJ2-3; D is ambiguous. Trimming removed 2 bases at V and 3 bases at J, with 7 bases between. The CDR3 length is 13 residues. Looked up from germline, CDR1 is SGHNT and CDR2 is YYREEE (reference sequence). The CDR3 loop reads CASSFPVTDTQYF. CDR3 coding DNA: TGTGCCAGCAGCTTCCCCGTAACAGATACGCAGTATTTT.

V gene TRBV7-2 combines with J gene TRBJ1-3; D possibly corresponds to TRBD1 (5 bases). V lost 1 base and J lost 7, with 14 bases in between. Germline CDR1 SGHTA, CDR2 FQGNSA. The CDR3 spans 15 residues. CDR3 protein: CASSLGGTGGNTIYF. The CDR3 nucleotides are TGTGCCAGCAGCTTAGGCGGAACGGGGGGTAACACCATATATTTT. Together with reference TRBV7-2 and TRBJ1-3, the CDR3 gives the full variable domain: GAGVSQSPSNKVTEKGKDVELRCDPISGHTALYWYRQSLGQGLEFLIYFQGNSAPDKSGLPSDRFSAERTGGSVSTLTIQRTQQEDSAVYLCASSLGGTGGNTIYFGEGSWLTVV.

This clone was detected only once. The chain combines TRBV6-5 with TRBJ2-1; perhaps TRBD1 as D (5 bases). Looked up from germline, CDR1 is MNHEY and CDR2 is SVGAGI. V was pared by 0 bases and J by 8 bases, with 11 bases between. This CDR3 has 14 amino acids. CDR3 coding DNA: TGTGCCAGCAGTTACTCTATAGGGGTCGATGAGCAGTTCTTC. Translation gives CASSYSIGVDEQFF.

V is TRBV6-4 and J is TRBJ2-5, with 8 bases matching TRBD2. The J segment lost 1 base and the V segment lost 11 bases, leaving 15 bases of the junction unmatched. The CDR3 length is 16 residues. CDR1 is MRHNA, CDR2 SNTAGT, per germline. CDR3 protein: CAPLTGGPRGQETQYF. In DNA, the CDR3 is TGTGCCCCTCTGACGGGGGGGCCCCGGGGCCAAGAGACCCAGTACTTC.